This T cell receptor (beta chain) was observed in a study of early T cells in non-severe SARS-CoV-2 infection. The wider study: RNA in bulk from unsorted whole blood was sequenced, and chains were unpaired. Overall study findings and caveats: There was a bias toward anti-spike CD8 responses in VDJdb matching, which missed private and CD4 specificities.

Individually, cDNA molecules had unique molecular identifiers attached to them. A single record per CDR3 protein comes from TCRdb applying MiXCR to the 5' RACE reads. Of 86,000 or so distinct CDR3 sequences listed, about 6% are singletons. The CDR3 has 16 amino acids. Germline CDR1 is MNHEY and CDR2 is SVGEGT. Trimming took 0 bases from V and 2 from J; bases not matched to a gene: 4. This clonotype has at least ten counts. Its antigen is not known. What was sequenced was whole blood. The V call is TRBV6-2 or TRBV6-3, the J call TRBJ2-1, with 7 bases identical to TRBD1. The TCR originated in an adult who was a healthcare worker with PCR-confirmed SARS-CoV-2 infection or an uninfected control (not recorded which). In nucleotides, the CDR3 is TGTGCCAGCAGTTACTCGTATAGGGGGCCCTACAATGAGCAGTTCTTC. Protein: CASSYSYRGPYNEQFF.